This T cell receptor (beta chain) was sequenced during a study of shared clonotypes between healthy human individuals. Whole-study findings and limits: Unshared clonotypes carried lower generation probabilities than those common to all four donors. The rarefaction results pointed to incomplete sorted-subset sequencing despite large depth. Larger estimated richness was generally seen in naive subsets than in memory subsets.

CD4+ cell separation produced CD45RA+ naive and CD45RA-negative memory subsets. A note on this clone: Antigen specificity is unknown.

Per the germline V gene, CDR1 is SGHNT and CDR2 is YYREEE (reference sequence). With V trimmed by 0 bases and J by 5 bases, 3 bases remained unmatched. This CDR3 is 14 amino acids long. The method was immunoSEQ multiplex PCR; TCRdb's version includes in-frame clones alone and lacks a portion of them. The sample lists about 960,000 clones; approximately 76% were seen once. The V and J genes are TRBV5-4 and TRBJ2-7, with 9 nucleotides matching TRBD1. This receptor was obtained from a man between 18 and 35 years old in good health. The sample taken for sequencing was memory CD4+ T cells sorted from blood. Specified subset: CD45RA-negative fraction. The CDR3: CASSLARDRDEQYF. The DNA for the CDR3 is TGTGCCAGCAGCTTGGCAAGGGACAGGGACGAGCAGTACTTC.